This entry is about one T cell receptor beta chain. The data belong to a study of OX40 agonist ivuxolimab in advanced cancers. TCRdb's copy holds only in-frame clones and misses some; the assay was immunoSEQ multiplex PCR. The sample shows about 69,000 clones, just over 90% of them seen only once. The germline gives CDR1 SEHNR, CDR2 FQNEAQ (reference sequence). The CDR3 is made up of 14 amino acids. V dropped 7 bases and J dropped 3 bases, with 13 bases sitting between them. Systemic immunosuppression or autoimmune disease history was grounds to exclude patients. The clonotype originates from an adult with an advanced solid tumor such as melanoma, head and neck, liver or kidney cancer. Here the sequenced sample was CD4+ or CD8+ T cells sorted from blood, taken in a trial of the OX40 agonist ivuxolimab. This chain joins TRBV7-9 and TRBJ2-1, with TRBD2 as a possible D gene (5 bases). The chain's CDR3 is CASIPGLSYNEQFF. DNA for the CDR3: TGTGCCAGCATCCCTGGACTTAGCTACAATGAGCAGTTCTTC.